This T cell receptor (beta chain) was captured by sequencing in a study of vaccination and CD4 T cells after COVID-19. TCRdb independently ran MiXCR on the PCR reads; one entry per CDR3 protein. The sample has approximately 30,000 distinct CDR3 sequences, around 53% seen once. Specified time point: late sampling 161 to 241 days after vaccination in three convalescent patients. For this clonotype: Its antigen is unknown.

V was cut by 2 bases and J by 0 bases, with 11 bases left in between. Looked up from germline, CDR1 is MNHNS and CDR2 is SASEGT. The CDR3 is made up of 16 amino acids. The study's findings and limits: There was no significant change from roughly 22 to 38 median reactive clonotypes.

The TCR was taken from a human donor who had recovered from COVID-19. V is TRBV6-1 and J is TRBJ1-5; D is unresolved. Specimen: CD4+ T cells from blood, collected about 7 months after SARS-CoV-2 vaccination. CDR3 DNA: TGTGCCAGCAGTGAACTGGCGGTTTATAGCAATCAGCCCCAGCATTTT. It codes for CASSELAVYSNQPQHF.